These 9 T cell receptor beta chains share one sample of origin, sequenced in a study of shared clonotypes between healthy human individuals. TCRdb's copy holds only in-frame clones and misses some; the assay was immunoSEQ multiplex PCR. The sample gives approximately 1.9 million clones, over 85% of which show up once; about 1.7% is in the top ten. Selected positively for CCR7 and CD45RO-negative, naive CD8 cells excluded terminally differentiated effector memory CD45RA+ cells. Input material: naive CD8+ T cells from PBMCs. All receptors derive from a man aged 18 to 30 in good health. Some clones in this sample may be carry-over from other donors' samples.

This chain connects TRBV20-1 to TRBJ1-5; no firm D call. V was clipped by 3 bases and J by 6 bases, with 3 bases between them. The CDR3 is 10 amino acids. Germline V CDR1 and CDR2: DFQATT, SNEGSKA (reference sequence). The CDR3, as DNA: TGCAGTGCTAGCCGTCAGCCCCAGCATTTT. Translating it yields CSASRQPQHF.

The CDR3 coding sequence is TGCGCCAGCAGCCAATCTCCGGGGGTTGGAGAGCAGTACTTC. It is translated as CASSQSPGVGEQYF. This chain uses TRBV4-3 with TRBJ2-7, with D possibly matching TRBD2 (6 bases). CDR1 is LGHNA, CDR2 YSLEER, per germline. The CDR3 runs 14 residues. V was pared by 2 bases and J by 7 bases, with 15 bases between.

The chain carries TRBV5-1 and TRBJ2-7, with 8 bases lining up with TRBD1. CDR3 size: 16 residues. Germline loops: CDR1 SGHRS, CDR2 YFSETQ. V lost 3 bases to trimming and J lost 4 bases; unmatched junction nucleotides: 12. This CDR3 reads CASSSIPRTGRYEQYF. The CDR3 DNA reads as TGCGCCAGCAGCTCGATACCACGGACAGGGAGGTACGAGCAGTACTTC. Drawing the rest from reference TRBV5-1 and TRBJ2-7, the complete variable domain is KAGVTQTPRYLIKTRGQQVTLSCSPISGHRSVSWYQQTPGQGLQFLFEYFSETQRNKGNFPGRFSGRQFSNSRSEMNVSTLELGDSALYLCASSSIPRTGRYEQYFGPGTRLTVT.

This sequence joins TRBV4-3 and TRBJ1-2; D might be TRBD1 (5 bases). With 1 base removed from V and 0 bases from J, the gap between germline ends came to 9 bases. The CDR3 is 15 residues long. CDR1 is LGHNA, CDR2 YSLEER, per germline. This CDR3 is CASSQVSGPNYGYTF. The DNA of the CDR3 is TGCGCCAGCAGCCAAGTCTCAGGGCCTAACTATGGCTACACCTTC.

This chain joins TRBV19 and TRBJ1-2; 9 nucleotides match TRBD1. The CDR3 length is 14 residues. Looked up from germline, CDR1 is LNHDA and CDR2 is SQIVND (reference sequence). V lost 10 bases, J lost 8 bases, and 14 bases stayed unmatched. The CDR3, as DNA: TGTGCCACCCAGGAGGGTGGGACAGGGAGCGGCTACACCTTC. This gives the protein CATQEGGTGSGYTF.

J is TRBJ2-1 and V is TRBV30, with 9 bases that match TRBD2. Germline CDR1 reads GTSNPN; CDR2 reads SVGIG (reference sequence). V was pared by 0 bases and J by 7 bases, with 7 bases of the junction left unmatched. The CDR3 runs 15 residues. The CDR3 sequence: CAWSVPVAGVNEQFF. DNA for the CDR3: TGTGCCTGGAGTGTACCGGTAGCGGGAGTTAATGAGCAGTTCTTC.

CDR3 sequence reads: CASSSTGRGNQPQHF. CDR3 DNA: TGTGCCAGCAGTTCCACCGGCAGGGGCAATCAGCCCCAGCATTTT. This chain uses TRBV27 with TRBJ1-5, with a weak D call TRBD1 (5 bases). The CDR3 totals 15 residues. Between the trimmed V and J ends, which lost 4 bases and 2 bases, there was a span of 12 bases. Germline V lookup: CDR1 MNHEY, CDR2 SMNVEV (reference sequence).

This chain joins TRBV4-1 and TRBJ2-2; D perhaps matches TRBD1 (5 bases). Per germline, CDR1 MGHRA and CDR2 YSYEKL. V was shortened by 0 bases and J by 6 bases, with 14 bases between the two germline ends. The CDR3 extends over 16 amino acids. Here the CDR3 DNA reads TGCGCCAGCAGCCAAGATTTCCCGACAGTGCCCGGGGAGCTGTTTTTT. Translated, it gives CASSQDFPTVPGELFF.

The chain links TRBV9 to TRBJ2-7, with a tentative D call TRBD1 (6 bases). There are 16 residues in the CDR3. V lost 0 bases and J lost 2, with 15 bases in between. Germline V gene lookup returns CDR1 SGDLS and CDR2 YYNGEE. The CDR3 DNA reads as TGTGCCAGCAGCGTAGGCCTCAGGACAGAGACCTACGAGCAGTACTTC. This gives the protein CASSVGLRTETYEQYF.